This TCR beta chain was recorded in a study of blood T cell repertoires in COVID-19. Overall study context: Sites in the United States, Italy and Spain provided acute and convalescent COVID-19 samples.

Original processing methods: Amplification of reference gene primers was used by the study to estimate nucleated cell counts. Clones were sequenced by immunoSEQ multiplex PCR, and TCRdb holds only the in-frame ones, with some missing. V, J and clone size are taken as reported in that table, and D and trimming were inferred from the DNA itself. Of 320,000 or so clones listed, around nine tenths are singletons. Germline loops: CDR1 GTSNPN, CDR2 SVGIG (reference sequence). CDR3 length: 14 amino acids. V was shortened by 0 bases and J by 4 bases, with 10 bases between the two germline ends. Donors in Cohort 3 counted as recovered after two negative PCRs, clearance, or symptom resolution.

The receptor was isolated from a man aged 30-40 years who had recovered from COVID-19. The genes are TRBV30 and TRBJ2-1, with D possibly matching TRBD1 (5 bases). The sequenced material came from PBMCs or T cells enriched from blood (not recorded which). CDR3 loop: CAWSVGQLYNEQFF. In nucleotides, the CDR3 is TGTGCCTGGAGTGTGGGGCAGCTATACAATGAGCAGTTCTTC.